Each of the 25 T cell receptor beta chains below was sequenced from the same sample in a study of vaccination and CD4 T cells after COVID-19 (dated by TCRdb to between 2020 and 2023). The sample's treatment or condition label is to be understood as: roughly 10-day PBMC culture with coronavirus spike peptide pools or control peptides (ViraFEST assay). CD4+ T cells from unexposed donors were collected before the COVID-19 pandemic (2011-2018). Their antigen targets remain unknown. The method behind the library was PCR. The sample was run on an Illumina iSeq 100. TCR sequencing of DNA from cultured CD4+ T cells used the Oncomine TCR Beta short-read assay at the Johns Hopkins FTIC core. TCRdb's own reprocessing of the public reads used fastp at Q25 and MiXCR and kept productive beta chains. Each record represents a unique CDR3 protein, reported with the most common genes and DNA among its rows. The sample table holds thousands of distinct CDR3 sequences, of which about half were seen once. Roughly 36% of the sample goes to the ten largest clones.

The specimen was CD4+ T cells from blood, cultured in vitro. These receptors originate from a human donor in good health.

The gene calls are TRBV6-1 and TRBJ1-5, with TRBD1 matching over 9 bases. The ends lost 6 bases at V and 1 base at J; junction bases unmatched: 4. CDR3 length: 15 amino acids. The germline V gene encodes CDR1 MNHNS and CDR2 SASEGT. In DNA form, the CDR3 reads TGTGCCAGCAGCCAGGACAGGGGAAGCAATCAGCCCCAGCATTTT. This sequence encodes CASSQDRGSNQPQHF.

This clonotype came up a few times. The chain has TRBV5-4 and TRBJ2-3, with D uncertain. Germline values: CDR1 SGHNT, CDR2 YYREEE (reference sequence). V was trimmed by 3 bases and J by 1 base, leaving 9 bases between them. The length of the CDR3 is 14 residues. CDR3 protein: CASSSPQGTDTQYF. The DNA for the CDR3 is TGTGCCAGCAGCTCCCCGCAGGGCACAGATACGCAGTATTTT.

The J gene is TRBJ2-7, the V gene TRBV7-9; perhaps TRBD2 as D (7 bases). The V gene lost 10 bases and the J gene lost 3 bases, with 19 bases spanning the gap. The CDR3 is 14 residues long. Germline CDR1 is SEHNR and CDR2 is FQNEAQ (reference sequence). The CDR3 is CATRGDMGLYEQYF. The CDR3 DNA reads as TGTGCCACACGGGGGGACATGGGGCTCTACGAGCAGTACTTC. Full variable domain (rest looked up from reference TRBV7-9 and TRBJ2-7): DTGVSQNPRHKITKRGQNVTFRCDPISEHNRLYWYRQTLGQGPEFLTYFQNEAQLEKSRLLSDRFSAERPKGSFSTLEIQRTEQGDSAMYLCATRGDMGLYEQYFGPGTRLTVT.

The chain is built from TRBV7-9 and TRBJ2-2; no clear D gene. Germline V gene data show CDR1 as SEHNR and CDR2 as FQNEAQ (reference sequence). The CDR3 covers 13 residues. V shed 6 bases and J shed 1 base, with 6 bases lying between them. The CDR3 DNA sequence: TGTGCCAGCAGTATTAAGAACACCGGGGAGCTGTTTTTT. This translates into CASSIKNTGELFF.

This chain uses TRBV19 with TRBJ1-1, with D possibly TRBD1 on 5 matching bases. Germline V gene data show CDR1 as LNHDA and CDR2 as SQIVND (reference sequence). CDR3 length: 16 residues. Trimming shortened V by 3 bases and J by 0 bases, and 14 bases separated the two germline ends. The CDR3, as DNA: TGTGCCAGTAGTATGAGTGGGGGTCGTATGAACACTGAAGCTTTCTTT. It encodes CASSMSGGRMNTEAFF.

This clonotype was picked up a small number of times. The chain employs TRBV20-1 and TRBJ1-2; D is undetermined. CDR1 is DFQATT, CDR2 SNEGSKA, per germline (reference sequence). Trimming removed 0 bases from V and 14 bases from J, with 16 bases in between. CDR3 length equals 12 residues. CDR3 coding DNA: TGCAGTGCTAGAGAGGTATGGAGGGATGAAACCTTC. Its protein is CSAREVWRDETF.

The CDR3 loop is CASSEVGSGPYTEAFF. CDR3 DNA sequence: TGTGCCAGCAGTGAAGTGGGGTCAGGACCGTACACTGAAGCTTTCTTT. This sequence joins TRBV6-1 and TRBJ1-1; D remains ambiguous. V lost 1 base and J 3 bases, leaving 15 bases between the germline ends. The CDR3 has 16 residues. Germline-derived CDR1 and CDR2 are MNHNS and SASEGT.

This chain joins TRBV6-5 and TRBJ2-7; D not certain. The germline V gene has CDR1 MNHEY and CDR2 SVGAGI. The ends were cut back, 0 bases at V and 2 bases at J, with 11 bases in the middle. CDR3 length: 15 amino acids. The CDR3 loop is CASSYSRTDTYEQYF. The CDR3 nucleotides are TGTGCCAGCAGTTACTCGCGGACGGATACCTACGAGCAGTACTTC.

This clonotype has only a few counts. The chain combines TRBV18 with TRBJ1-1; D unclear. Germline assignment: CDR1 KGHSH and CDR2 LQKENI. The CDR3 is 13 residues long. Trimming cost V 2 bases and J 1 base, with 5 bases left between them. Here the CDR3 DNA reads TGTGCCAGCTCACCAACCCAGAACACTGAAGCTTTCTTT. Amino acids: CASSPTQNTEAFF.

This clonotype turned up a few times. The chain has TRBV6-1 and TRBJ1-5, with 8 bases that match TRBD1. V gave up 6 bases and J gave up 5 bases; unmatched junction bases: 6. Germline-derived CDR1 and CDR2 are MNHNS and SASEGT. This CDR3 comprises 14 residues. CDR3 DNA: TGTGCCAGCAGGGTAACAGGGGGAGATCAGCCCCAGCATTTT. It codes for CASRVTGGDQPQHF.

The V call is TRBV25-1, the J call TRBJ2-3; D gene unclear. V was pared by 10 bases and J by 2 bases, with 13 bases between. The V gene's germline CDR1 is MGHDK and CDR2 SYGVNS. The CDR3 consists of 13 residues. The CDR3 loop is CATTEPNTDTQYF. In DNA form, the CDR3 reads TGTGCCACCACAGAGCCCAACACAGATACGCAGTATTTT.

This chain connects TRBV24-1 to TRBJ2-2; 9 bases line up with TRBD1. The germline V gene has CDR1 KGHDR and CDR2 SFDVKD. J gave up 5 bases and V 5 bases, and 2 bases lay outside the gene matches. This CDR3 spans 14 amino acids. As DNA, the CDR3 is TGTGCCACCAGTGCTGGGACAGGGACCGGGGAGCTGTTTTTT. Protein sequence: CATSAGTGTGELFF.

This clonotype was seen a few times. The DNA of the CDR3 is TGCAGTGCAAGTACAGGGGAAGGAAGAGAGACCCAGTACTTC. Encoded protein: CSASTGEGRETQYF. The chain recombines TRBV20-1 with TRBJ2-5, with 7 bases identical to TRBD1. J lost 4 bases, V lost 6 bases, and 11 bases had no gene match. Germline CDR1 is DFQATT and CDR2 is SNEGSKA (reference sequence). The CDR3 spans 14 residues.

V is TRBV7-3 and J is TRBJ2-3, with 10 bases lining up with TRBD2. CDR3 length equals 13 residues. J lost 9 bases, V lost 5 bases, and 5 bases had no gene match. CDR1 SGHTA and CDR2 FQGTGA come from the germline V gene. CDR3 loop: CASSPVAGGTQYF. The CDR3 region has the DNA TGTGCCAGCAGCCCTGTAGCGGGAGGCACGCAGTATTTT.

This clonotype was detected a few times. The chain combines TRBV7-9 with TRBJ2-2; TRBD1 or TRBD2 may be the D gene (5 bases each). The CDR3 totals 17 residues. Germline V gene sequence: CDR1 SEHNR, CDR2 FQNEAQ (reference sequence). V was pared by 5 bases and J by 8 bases, with 24 bases between. As DNA, the CDR3 is TGTGCCAGCAGCCAGTCCCCCGGGACCTACAATACGGGGGAGCTGTTTTTT. Translating it yields CASSQSPGTYNTGELFF.

This clonotype is judged large. This chain joins TRBV7-2 and TRBJ2-1; D call uncertain. This CDR3 comprises 16 residues. From germline, CDR1 is SGHTA and CDR2 FQGNSA. Trimming took off 1 base at V and 0 bases at J, with 10 bases between the two ends. CDR3 amino acids: CASSLGSATSYNEQFF. CDR3 nucleotides: TGTGCCAGCAGCTTAGGGTCGGCCACCTCCTACAATGAGCAGTTCTTC.

V and J are TRBV6-1 and TRBJ1-3, with unresolved D. This CDR3 spans 13 amino acids. Trimming removed 8 bases from V and 0 bases from J, with 8 bases in between. Germline-derived CDR1 and CDR2 are MNHNS and SASEGT. CDR3 amino acids: CASETSSGNTIYF. DNA of the CDR3: TGTGCCAGCGAAACTAGCTCTGGAAACACCATATATTTT.

The V gene is TRBV20-1, the J gene TRBJ1-2; D unresolved. CDR1 DFQATT and CDR2 SNEGSKA come from the germline V gene (reference sequence). This CDR3 region has 13 residues. V was pared by 0 bases and J by 6 bases, with 11 bases between. CDR3 nucleotide sequence: TGCAGTGCTAGAGATCCCCCTCGGAATGGCTACACCTTC. Encoded protein: CSARDPPRNGYTF.

The chain carries TRBV29-1 and TRBJ1-6; 9 bases agree with TRBD1. V lost 4 bases, J lost 8 bases, and 3 bases stayed unmatched. Germline CDR1 is SQVTM and CDR2 is ANQGSEA. There are 13 residues in the CDR3. For the CDR3, the DNA is TGCAGCGTTGGGACAGGGGAGGATTCACCCCTCCACTTT. Protein product: CSVGTGEDSPLHF. Together with reference TRBV29-1 and TRBJ1-6, the CDR3 gives the full variable domain: SAVISQKPSRDICQRGTSLTIQCQVDSQVTMMFWYRQQPGQSLTLIATANQGSEATYESGFVIDKFPISRPNLTFSTLTVSNMSPEDSSIYLCSVGTGEDSPLHFGNGTRLTVT.

The chain has TRBV30 and TRBJ1-1; 7 bases are shared with TRBD1. Germline loops: CDR1 GTSNPN, CDR2 SVGIG (reference sequence). With V trimmed by 2 bases and J by 11 bases, 8 bases remained unmatched. The length of the CDR3 is 12 residues. CDR3 in DNA: TGTGCCTGGAGTTATACAGGGGAACGCGCTTTCTTT. As protein: CAWSYTGERAFF.

This clonotype was counted a few times. V and J are TRBV6-1 and TRBJ1-5; 7 bases align to TRBD1. V trimming: 5 bases; J trimming: 3 bases; junction bases outside the gene matches: 7. The CDR3 is made up of 15 amino acids. Looked up from germline, CDR1 is MNHNS and CDR2 is SASEGT. CDR3: CASSPTDRDNQPQHF. In nucleotides, the CDR3 is TGTGCCAGCAGTCCCACCGACAGGGACAATCAGCCCCAGCATTTT.

Only a few counts were recorded for this clonotype. The rearrangement uses TRBV2 and TRBJ1-1; a weak D match, TRBD1 (6 bases). Trimming removed 6 bases from V and 1 base from J, with 6 bases in between. This CDR3 region has 12 residues. The V gene's germline CDR1 is SNHLY and CDR2 FYNNEI. The CDR3: CASRQGNTEAFF. CDR3 nucleotide sequence: TGTGCCAGCAGACAGGGGAACACTGAAGCTTTCTTT.

A few counts support this clonotype. The gene calls are TRBV12-5 and TRBJ1-1; D not resolved. Per germline, CDR1 LGHNT and CDR2 FRNRAP. CDR3 size: 10 residues. Trimming removed 6 bases at V and 2 bases at J, with 1 base between. CDR3 coding DNA: TGTGCTAGTGGAAACACTGAAGCTTTCTTT. This codes for CASGNTEAFF.

The rearrangement uses TRBV6-1 and TRBJ1-1, with 7 bases aligning to TRBD1. V lost 5 bases to trimming and J lost 1 base; unmatched junction nucleotides: 4. CDR1 and CDR2 from the germline V gene are MNHNS and SASEGT. CDR3 length equals 14 residues. The CDR3 nucleotides read TGTGCCAGCAGTCTGACAGGGAGGAACACTGAAGCTTTCTTT. It codes for CASSLTGRNTEAFF.

The rearrangement joins TRBV6-1 to TRBJ1-4; D is possibly TRBD1 (5 bases). The V end lost 5 bases, the J end lost 7 bases, and 14 bases lay between the germline ends. Germline V gene data show CDR1 as MNHNS and CDR2 as SASEGT. This CDR3 is 14 amino acids long. Here the CDR3 reads CASSNRIGAEKLFF. The CDR3 coding sequence is TGTGCCAGCAGTAACAGGATTGGAGCTGAAAAACTGTTTTTT.